Listed here are 7 T cell receptor beta chains from one sample, sequenced in a study of T cells after yellow fever vaccination. TCRdb redid the calling of the 5' RACE reads with MiXCR, one entry per CDR3 protein. The table shows approximately 340,000 distinct CDR3 sequences, with roughly 8.7% occurring only once. The sequencing here drew on PBMCs, taken on the day of the first yellow fever vaccination. The receptors originated from a young man who received the YFV17D yellow fever vaccine.

This rearrangement joins TRBV5-5 to TRBJ2-1, with 9 bases lining up with TRBD1. The germline gives CDR1 SGHKS, CDR2 YYEKEE (reference sequence). V lost 5 bases and J lost 6; bases outside the gene matches: 9. CDR3 size: 15 residues. CDR3 loop: CASRTGQGSPNEQFF. CDR3 nucleotide sequence: TGTGCCAGCAGGACCGGACAGGGGTCTCCCAATGAGCAGTTCTTC.

This clonotype was seen ten or more times. This sequence joins TRBV4-3 and TRBJ2-6, with D perhaps matching TRBD2 (5 bases). V was clipped by 0 bases and J by 3 bases, with 15 bases between them. Germline V gene data show CDR1 as LGHNA and CDR2 as YSLEER. The CDR3 has 18 residues. CDR3 in DNA: TGCGCCAGCAGCCAAGATCTCCCCACCCGGGGTGGGGCCAACGTCCTGACTTTC. It specifies CASSQDLPTRGGANVLTF.

This clonotype has at least ten counts. The V call is TRBV5-1, the J call TRBJ1-4, with D maybe TRBD1 (5 bases). CDR3 length: 14 residues. Germline values: CDR1 SGHRS, CDR2 YFSETQ. Trimming removed 0 bases at V and 7 bases at J, with 10 bases between. CDR3 residues: CASSLGGNSEKLFF. CDR3 coding DNA: TGCGCCAGCAGCTTGGGGGGGAACTCTGAAAAACTGTTTTTT.

J is TRBJ2-1 and V is TRBV5-1; 9 nucleotides align to TRBD1. CDR1 and CDR2 (germline): SGHRS, YFSETQ. V dropped 4 bases and J dropped 0; count of bases not matched to a gene: 14. CDR3 length equals 19 residues. The CDR3 DNA follows: TGCGCCAGCAGCAACGGCAATTCCGGGACAGGGAGCTCCTACAATGAGCAGTTCTTC. Amino acids: CASSNGNSGTGSSYNEQFF.

This chain links TRBV13 with TRBJ2-2; a possible D gene is TRBD1 (5 bases). The CDR3 contains 15 residues. The V end was cut by 2 bases, the J end by 0 bases, with 7 bases between. Per germline, CDR1 PRHDT and CDR2 FYEKMQ (reference sequence). CDR3 in amino acids: CASSLSRANTGELFF. The CDR3 DNA reads as TGTGCCAGCAGCTTATCCAGGGCGAACACCGGGGAGCTGTTTTTT.

This clonotype appeared many times. The genes are TRBV4-2 and TRBJ2-5; 11 nucleotides line up with TRBD2. The V gene end was trimmed by 0 bases and the J gene end by 9 bases; junction bases not matched to a gene: 15. There are 18 residues in the CDR3. The germline V gene encodes CDR1 LGHNA and CDR2 YNFKEQ. CDR3 amino acids: CASSQEWASGGTGGSQYF. The CDR3 DNA is TGTGCCAGCAGCCAAGAATGGGCTAGCGGGGGGACCGGGGGGTCCCAGTACTTC.

The rearrangement uses TRBV9 and TRBJ1-6; D call uncertain. Between the trimmed V and J ends, which lost 2 bases and 11 bases, there was a span of 17 bases. The V gene's germline CDR1 is SGDLS and CDR2 YYNGEE. CDR3 length: 15 amino acids. CDR3 in amino acids: CASSVGDGLPTPLHF. For the CDR3, the DNA is TGTGCCAGCAGCGTTGGGGATGGACTACCAACACCCCTCCACTTT.